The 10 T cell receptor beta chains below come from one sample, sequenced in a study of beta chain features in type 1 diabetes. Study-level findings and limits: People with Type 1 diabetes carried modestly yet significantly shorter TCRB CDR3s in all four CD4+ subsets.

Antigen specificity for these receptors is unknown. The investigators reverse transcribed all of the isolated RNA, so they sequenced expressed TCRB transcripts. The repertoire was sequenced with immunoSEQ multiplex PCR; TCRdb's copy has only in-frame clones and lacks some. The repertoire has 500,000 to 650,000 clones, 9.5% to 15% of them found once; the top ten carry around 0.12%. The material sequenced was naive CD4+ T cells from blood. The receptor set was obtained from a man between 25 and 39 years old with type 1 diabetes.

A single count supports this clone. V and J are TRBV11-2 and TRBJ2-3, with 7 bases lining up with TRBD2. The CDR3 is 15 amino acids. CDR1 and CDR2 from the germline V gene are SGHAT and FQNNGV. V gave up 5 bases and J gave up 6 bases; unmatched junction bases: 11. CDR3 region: CASSLLALGGDTQYF. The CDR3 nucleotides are TGTGCCAGCAGCCTACTAGCGTTGGGTGGGGATACGCAGTATTTT. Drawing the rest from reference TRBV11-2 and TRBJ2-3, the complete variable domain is EAGVAQSPRYKIIEKRQSVAFWCNPISGHATLYWYQQILGQGPKLLIQFQNNGVVDDSQLPKDRFSAERLKGVDSTLKIQPAKLEDSAVYLCASSLLALGGDTQYFGPGTRLTVL.

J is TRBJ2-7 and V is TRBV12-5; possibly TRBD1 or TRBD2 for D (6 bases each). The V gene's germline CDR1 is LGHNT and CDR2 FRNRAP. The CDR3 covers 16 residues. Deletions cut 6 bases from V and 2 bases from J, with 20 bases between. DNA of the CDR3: TGTGCTAGTGGCACCGGGTGGGGGGCGAGGACCTACGAGCAGTACTTC. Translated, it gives CASGTGWGARTYEQYF.

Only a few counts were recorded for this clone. This chain's CDR3 is CASSLEQGINQPQHF. The CDR3 nucleotides read TGTGCCAGCAGCTTAGAACAGGGGATCAATCAGCCCCAGCATTTT. The genes are TRBV7-2 and TRBJ1-5; TRBD1 agrees at 7 bases. Germline-derived CDR1 and CDR2 are SGHTA and FQGNSA. The CDR3 runs 15 residues. V lost 1 base, J lost 3 bases, and 3 bases stayed unmatched. Using reference TRBV7-2 and TRBJ1-5 for the parts outside the CDR3, the full variable domain is GAGVSQSPSNKVTEKGKDVELRCDPISGHTALYWYRQSLGQGLEFLIYFQGNSAPDKSGLPSDRFSAERTGGSVSTLTIQRTQQEDSAVYLCASSLEQGINQPQHFGDGTRLSIL.

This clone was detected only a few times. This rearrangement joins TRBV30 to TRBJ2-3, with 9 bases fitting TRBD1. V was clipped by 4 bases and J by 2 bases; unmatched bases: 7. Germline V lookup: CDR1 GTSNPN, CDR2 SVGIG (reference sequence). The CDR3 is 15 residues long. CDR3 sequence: CAWNHGDRDTDTQYF. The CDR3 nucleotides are TGTGCCTGGAACCACGGGGACAGGGACACAGATACGCAGTATTTT. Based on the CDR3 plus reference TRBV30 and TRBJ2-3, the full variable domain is SQTIHQWPATLVQPVGSPLSLECTVEGTSNPNLYWYRQAAGRGLQLLFYSVGIGQISSEVPQNLSASRPQDRQFILSSKKLLLSDSGFYLCAWNHGDRDTDTQYFGPGTRLTVL.

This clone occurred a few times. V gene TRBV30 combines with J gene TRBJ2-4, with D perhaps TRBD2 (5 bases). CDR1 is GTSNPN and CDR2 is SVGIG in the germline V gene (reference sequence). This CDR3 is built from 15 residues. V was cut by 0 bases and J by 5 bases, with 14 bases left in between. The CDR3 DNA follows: TGTGCCTGGAGTGTCTTTCGGGGTCGCCAAAACATTCAGTACTTC. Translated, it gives CAWSVFRGRQNIQYF. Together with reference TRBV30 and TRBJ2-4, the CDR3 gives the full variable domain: SQTIHQWPATLVQPVGSPLSLECTVEGTSNPNLYWYRQAAGRGLQLLFYSVGIGQISSEVPQNLSASRPQDRQFILSSKKLLLSDSGFYLCAWSVFRGRQNIQYFGAGTRLSVL.

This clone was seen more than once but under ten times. CDR3 residues: CASIPGGRRASNEQFF. Here the CDR3 DNA reads TGTGCCAGCATCCCCGGAGGGCGAAGGGCCTCCAATGAGCAGTTCTTC. V is TRBV28 and J is TRBJ2-1; a weak D match, TRBD2 (6 bases). This CDR3 has 16 residues. Per the germline V gene, CDR1 is MDHEN and CDR2 is SYDVKM. The V and J ends lost 7 bases and 6 bases respectively, with 22 bases between them.

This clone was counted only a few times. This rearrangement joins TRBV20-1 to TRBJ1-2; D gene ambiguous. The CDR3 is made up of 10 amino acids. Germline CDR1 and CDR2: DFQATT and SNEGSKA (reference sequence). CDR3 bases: TGCGTCCTCCGGAACTATGGCTACACCTTC. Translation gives CVLRNYGYTF.

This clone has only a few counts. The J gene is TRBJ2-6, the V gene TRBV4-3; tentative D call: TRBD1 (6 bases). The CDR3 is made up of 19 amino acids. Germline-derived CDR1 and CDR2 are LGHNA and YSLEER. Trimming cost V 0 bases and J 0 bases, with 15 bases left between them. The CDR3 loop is CASSQDRTGIFSGANVLTF. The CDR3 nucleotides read TGCGCCAGCAGCCAAGATCGTACAGGGATATTCTCTGGGGCCAACGTCCTGACTTTC.

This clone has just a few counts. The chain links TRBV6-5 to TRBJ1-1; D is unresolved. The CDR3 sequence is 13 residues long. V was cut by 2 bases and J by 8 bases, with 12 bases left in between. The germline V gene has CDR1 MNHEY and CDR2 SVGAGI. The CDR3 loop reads CASSYLRGAEAFF. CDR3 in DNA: TGTGCCAGCAGTTACCTTCGGGGAGCCGAAGCTTTCTTT.

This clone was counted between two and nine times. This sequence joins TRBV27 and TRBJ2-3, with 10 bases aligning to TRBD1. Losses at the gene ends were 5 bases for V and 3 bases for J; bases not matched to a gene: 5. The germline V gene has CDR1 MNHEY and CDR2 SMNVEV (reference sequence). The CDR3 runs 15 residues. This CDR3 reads CASSTPGQGTDTQYF. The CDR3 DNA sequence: TGTGCCAGCAGTACACCGGGACAGGGGACAGATACGCAGTATTTT.